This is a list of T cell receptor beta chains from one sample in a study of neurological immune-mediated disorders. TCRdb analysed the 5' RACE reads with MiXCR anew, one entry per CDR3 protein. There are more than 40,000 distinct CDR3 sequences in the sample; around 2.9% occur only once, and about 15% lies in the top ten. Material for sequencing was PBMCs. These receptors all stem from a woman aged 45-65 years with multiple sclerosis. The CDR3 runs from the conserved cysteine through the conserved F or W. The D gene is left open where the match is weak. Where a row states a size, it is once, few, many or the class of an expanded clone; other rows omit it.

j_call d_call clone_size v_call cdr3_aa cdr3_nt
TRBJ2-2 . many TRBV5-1 CASSLDGRTGELFF TGCGCCAGCAGCTTGGATGGCCGCACCGGGGAGCTGTTTTTT
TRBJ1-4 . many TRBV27 CASSLGTVTTNEKLFF TGTGCCAGCAGTTTAGGGACCGTCACAACTAATGAAAAACTGTTTTTT
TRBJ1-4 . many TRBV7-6 CASSLAGGQLGEKLFF TGTGCCAGCAGCTTAGCAGGCGGACAGTTAGGTGAAAAACTGTTTTTT
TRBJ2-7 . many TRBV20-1 CSARPPGSGYEQYF TGCAGTGCTAGGCCTCCCGGTAGCGGTTACGAGCAGTACTTC
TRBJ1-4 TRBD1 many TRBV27 CAGRGPKLGEKLFF TGTGCCGGCAGGGGGCCCAAGCTAGGTGAAAAACTGTTTTTT
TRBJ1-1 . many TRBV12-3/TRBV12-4 CASSLRPLGAFF TGTGCCAGCAGTTTAAGGCCACTCGGGGCTTTCTTT
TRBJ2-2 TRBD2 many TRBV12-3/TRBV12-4 CASSFQRGGTGELFF TGTGCCAGCAGTTTTCAACGGGGAGGGACCGGGGAGCTGTTTTTT
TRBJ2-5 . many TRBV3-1 CASSQAHVPETQYF TGTGCCAGCAGCCAAGCTCACGTTCCAGAGACCCAGTACTTC
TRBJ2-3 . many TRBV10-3 CAISEYADTQYF TGTGCCATCAGTGAGTACGCAGATACGCAGTATTTT
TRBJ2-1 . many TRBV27 CASSLSPGRRGDEQFF TGTGCCAGCAGTTTATCGCCGGGACGGAGAGGCGATGAGCAGTTCTTC
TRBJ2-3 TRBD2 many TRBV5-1 CASRETSGTADTQYF TGCGCCAGCAGAGAAACTAGCGGTACGGCAGATACGCAGTATTTT
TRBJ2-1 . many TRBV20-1 CSARGRASYLEQFF TGCAGTGCTAGGGGACGGGCTAGCTATCTGGAGCAGTTCTTC
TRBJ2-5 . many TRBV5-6 CASSPTSEETQYF TGTGCCAGCAGCCCTACCTCCGAAGAGACCCAGTACTTC
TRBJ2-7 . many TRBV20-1 CSAVFRAYEQYF TGCAGTGCTGTTTTTAGGGCCTACGAGCAGTACTTC
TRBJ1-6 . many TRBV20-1 CSAREGTGNNSPLHF TGCAGTGCTAGAGAGGGAACAGGGAATAATTCACCCCTCCACTTT
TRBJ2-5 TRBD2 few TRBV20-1 CSAVALAVEWTQYF TGCAGTGCTGTAGCACTAGCGGTCGAGTGGACCCAGTACTTC
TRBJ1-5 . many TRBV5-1 CASSLDVNSNQPQHF TGCGCCAGCAGCTTGGACGTAAATAGCAATCAGCCCCAGCATTTT
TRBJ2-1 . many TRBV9 CASSEPVNEQFF TGTGCCAGCAGCGAGCCGGTAAATGAGCAGTTCTTC
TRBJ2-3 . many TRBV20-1 CSARDGAGSTDTQYF TGCAGTGCTAGAGATGGCGCGGGGAGCACAGATACGCAGTATTTT
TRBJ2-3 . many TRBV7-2 CASSRDPGGTDTQYF TGTGCCAGCAGCCGGGATCCGGGTGGCACAGATACGCAGTATTTT
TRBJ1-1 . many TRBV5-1 CASSSSGWNTEAFF TGCGCCAGCAGCTCCAGTGGGTGGAACACTGAAGCTTTCTTT
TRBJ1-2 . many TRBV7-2 CASSWGRQNYGYTF TGTGCCAGCAGCTGGGGACGGCAGAACTATGGCTACACCTTC
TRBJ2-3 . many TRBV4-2 CASSQVRQGTDTQYF TGTGCCAGCAGCCAAGTACGACAGGGCACAGATACGCAGTATTTT
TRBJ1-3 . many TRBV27 CASSPRSGNTIYF TGTGCCAGCAGTCCGCGCTCTGGAAACACCATATATTTT
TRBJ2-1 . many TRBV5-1 CASSLRSGGYNEQFF TGCGCCAGCAGCCTCCGGTCGGGTGGCTACAATGAGCAGTTCTTC
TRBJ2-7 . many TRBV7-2 CASSSPSAYEQYF TGTGCCAGCAGCTCCCCCTCGGCATACGAGCAGTACTTC
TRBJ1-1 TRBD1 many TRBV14 CASSQRPGTGIKDTEAFF TGTGCCAGCAGCCAAAGACCCGGGACAGGGATAAAGGACACTGAAGCTTTCTTT
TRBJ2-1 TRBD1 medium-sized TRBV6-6 CASSYAGTGSEQFF TGTGCCAGCAGTTACGCGGGGACAGGGAGTGAGCAGTTCTTC
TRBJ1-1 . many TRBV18 CASSPRSGGDTEAFF TGTGCCAGCTCACCAAGGAGCGGGGGTGACACTGAAGCTTTCTTT
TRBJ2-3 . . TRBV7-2 CASSFGSTSVAQYF TGTGCCAGCAGCTTCGGCTCCACCTCGGTGGCGCAGTATTTT
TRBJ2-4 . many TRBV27 CASSRDRLAKNIQYF TGTGCCAGCAGTCGTGACAGACTAGCCAAAAACATTCAGTACTTC
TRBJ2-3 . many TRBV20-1 CSATSRAGSADTQYF TGCAGTGCTACCTCGAGGGCCGGGAGCGCAGATACGCAGTATTTT
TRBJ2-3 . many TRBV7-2 CASSHRVAIDTQYF TGTGCCAGCAGCCACCGAGTAGCTATAGATACGCAGTATTTT
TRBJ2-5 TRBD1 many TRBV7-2 CASSSRQGVETQYF TGTGCCAGCAGCTCGAGACAGGGTGTGGAGACCCAGTACTTC
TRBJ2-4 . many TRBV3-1 CASSPMEKAKNIQYF TGTGCCAGCAGCCCGATGGAGAAAGCCAAAAACATTCAGTACTTC
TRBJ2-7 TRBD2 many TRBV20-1 CSARDVATSGVGAYEQYF TGCAGTGCTAGAGATGTGGCAACTAGCGGCGTGGGGGCCTACGAGCAGTACTTC
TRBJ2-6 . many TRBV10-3 CAISGTRPSGANVLTF TGTGCCATCAGTGGGACTCGACCCTCCGGGGCCAACGTCCTGACTTTC
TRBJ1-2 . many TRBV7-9 CASSLVGDGYTF TGTGCCAGCAGCTTAGTTGGGGATGGCTACACCTTC
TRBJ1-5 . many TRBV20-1 CSAGERNQPQHF TGCAGTGCTGGGGAGCGCAATCAGCCCCAGCATTTT
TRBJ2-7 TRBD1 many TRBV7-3 CASSTYGGQGYEQYF TGTGCCAGCAGCACCTACGGGGGACAGGGTTACGAGCAGTACTTC
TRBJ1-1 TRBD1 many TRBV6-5 CASIQSAGGVRMNTEAFF TGTGCCAGCATTCAATCGGCAGGGGGAGTAAGGATGAACACTGAAGCTTTCTTT
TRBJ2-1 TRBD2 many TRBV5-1 CASSRGGATYNEQFF TGCGCCAGCAGTCGCGGGGGGGCAACTTACAATGAGCAGTTCTTC
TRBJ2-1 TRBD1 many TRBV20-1 CSAEPGQGSSEQFF TGCAGTGCTGAGCCGGGACAGGGGAGTAGTGAGCAGTTCTTC
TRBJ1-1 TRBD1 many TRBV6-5 CASSYGQGYTEAFF TGTGCCAGCAGTTACGGACAGGGTTACACTGAAGCTTTCTTT
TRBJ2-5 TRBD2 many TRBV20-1 CSARTGGGQETQYF TGCAGTGCTAGGACGGGGGGGGGCCAAGAGACCCAGTACTTC
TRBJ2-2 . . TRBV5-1 CASSPGAGSPGELFF TGCGCCAGCAGCCCCGGCGCTGGTTCCCCCGGGGAGCTGTTTTTT
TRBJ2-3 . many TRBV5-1 CASSLADGDTQYF TGCGCCAGCAGCTTGGCCGATGGGGATACGCAGTATTTT
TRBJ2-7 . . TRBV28 CASSFTGKAEEQYF TGTGCCAGCAGTTTCACCGGGAAGGCGGAGGAGCAGTACTTC
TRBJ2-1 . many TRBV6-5 CASSPWRGPYNEQFF TGTGCCAGCAGTCCGTGGCGGGGACCCTACAATGAGCAGTTCTTC
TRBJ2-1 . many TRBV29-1 CSGGPYNEQFF TGCAGCGGGGGACCCTACAATGAGCAGTTCTTC
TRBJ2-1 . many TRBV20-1 CSAWDPRGLNEQFF TGCAGTGCTTGGGACCCCCGGGGCCTCAATGAGCAGTTCTTC
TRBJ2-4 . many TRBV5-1 CASSLDRQAKNIQYF TGCGCCAGCAGCTTGGACCGCCAAGCCAAAAACATTCAGTACTTC
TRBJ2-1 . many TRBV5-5 CASSRGLYNEQFF TGTGCCAGCAGCAGGGGACTTTACAATGAGCAGTTCTTC